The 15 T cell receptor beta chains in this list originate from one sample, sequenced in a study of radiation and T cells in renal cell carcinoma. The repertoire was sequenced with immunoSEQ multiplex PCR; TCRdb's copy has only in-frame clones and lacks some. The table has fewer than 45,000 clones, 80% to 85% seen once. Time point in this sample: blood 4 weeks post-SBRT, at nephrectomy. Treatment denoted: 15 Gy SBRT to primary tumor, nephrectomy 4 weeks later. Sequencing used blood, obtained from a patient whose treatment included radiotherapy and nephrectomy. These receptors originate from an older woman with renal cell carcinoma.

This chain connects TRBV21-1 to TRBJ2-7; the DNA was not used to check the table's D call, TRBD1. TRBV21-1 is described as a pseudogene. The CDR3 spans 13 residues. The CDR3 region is CASPWQVDDEQYF. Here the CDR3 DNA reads TGTGCCAGCCCCTGGCAGGTTGACGACGAGCAGTACTTC.

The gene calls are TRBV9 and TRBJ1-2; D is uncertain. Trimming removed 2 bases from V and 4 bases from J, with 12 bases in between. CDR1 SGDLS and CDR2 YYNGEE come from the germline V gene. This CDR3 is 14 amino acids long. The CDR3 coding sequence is TGTGCCAGCAGCGTTGGCGGGTTGGCCTATGGCTACACCTTC. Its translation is CASSVGGLAYGYTF.

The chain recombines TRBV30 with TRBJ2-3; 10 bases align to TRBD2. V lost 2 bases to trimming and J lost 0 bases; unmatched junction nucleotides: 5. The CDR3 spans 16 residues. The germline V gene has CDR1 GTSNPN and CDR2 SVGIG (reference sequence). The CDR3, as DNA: TGTGCCTGGAGTACGGGACTAGCGCCTAGCACAGATACGCAGTATTTT. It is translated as CAWSTGLAPSTDTQYF.

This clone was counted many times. The DNA of the CDR3 is TGTGCCAGCAGCGCCCGACTAGCGGGAGATGAGCAGTTCTTC. Protein product: CASSARLAGDEQFF. The gene calls are TRBV7-9 and TRBJ2-1, with 12 bases lining up with TRBD2. The CDR3 contains 14 residues. Germline assignment: CDR1 SEHNR and CDR2 FQNEAQ (reference sequence). V was clipped by 5 bases and J by 8 bases; unmatched bases: 4. Together with reference TRBV7-9 and TRBJ2-1, the CDR3 gives the full variable domain: DTGVSQNPRHKITKRGQNVTFRCDPISEHNRLYWYRQTLGQGPEFLTYFQNEAQLEKSRLLSDRFSAERPKGSFSTLEIQRTEQGDSAMYLCASSARLAGDEQFFGPGTRLTVL.

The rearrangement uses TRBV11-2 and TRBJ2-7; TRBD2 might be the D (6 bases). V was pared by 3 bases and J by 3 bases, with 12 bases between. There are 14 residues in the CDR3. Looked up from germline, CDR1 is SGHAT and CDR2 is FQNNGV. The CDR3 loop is CASSLGEAGYEQYF. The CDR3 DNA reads TGTGCCAGCAGCTTGGGGGAGGCAGGCTACGAGCAGTACTTC. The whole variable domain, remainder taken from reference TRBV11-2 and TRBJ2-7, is EAGVAQSPRYKIIEKRQSVAFWCNPISGHATLYWYQQILGQGPKLLIQFQNNGVVDDSQLPKDRFSAERLKGVDSTLKIQPAKLEDSAVYLCASSLGEAGYEQYFGPGTRLTVT.

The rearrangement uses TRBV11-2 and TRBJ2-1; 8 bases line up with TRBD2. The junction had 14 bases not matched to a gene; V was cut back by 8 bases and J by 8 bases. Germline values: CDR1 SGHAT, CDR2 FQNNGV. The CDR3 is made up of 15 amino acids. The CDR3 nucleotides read TGTGCCAGCGGACGAGCGGGAGAAGGGGTCCATGAGCAGTTCTTC. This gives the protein CASGRAGEGVHEQFF.

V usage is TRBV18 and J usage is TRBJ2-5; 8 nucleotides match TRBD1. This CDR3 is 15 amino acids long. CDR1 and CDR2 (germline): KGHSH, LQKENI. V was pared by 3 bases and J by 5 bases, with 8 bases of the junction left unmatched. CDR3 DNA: TGTGCCAGCTCACCCCGCGACAGGGGTGGGGAGACCCAGTACTTC. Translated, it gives CASSPRDRGGETQYF.

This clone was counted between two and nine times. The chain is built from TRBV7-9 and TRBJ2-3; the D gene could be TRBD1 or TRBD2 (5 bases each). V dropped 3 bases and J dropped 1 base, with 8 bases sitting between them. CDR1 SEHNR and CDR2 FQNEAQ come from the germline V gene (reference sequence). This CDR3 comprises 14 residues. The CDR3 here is CASSFSGRTDTQYF. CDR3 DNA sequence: TGTGCCAGCAGCTTTTCGGGGCGCACAGATACGCAGTATTTT.

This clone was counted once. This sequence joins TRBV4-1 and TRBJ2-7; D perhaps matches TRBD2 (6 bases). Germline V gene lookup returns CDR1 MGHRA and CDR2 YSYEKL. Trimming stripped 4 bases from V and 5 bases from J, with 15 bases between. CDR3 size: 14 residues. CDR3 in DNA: TGCGCCAGCAGCCCTAGCGTCCAGATGGACGAGCAGTACTTC. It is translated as CASSPSVQMDEQYF.

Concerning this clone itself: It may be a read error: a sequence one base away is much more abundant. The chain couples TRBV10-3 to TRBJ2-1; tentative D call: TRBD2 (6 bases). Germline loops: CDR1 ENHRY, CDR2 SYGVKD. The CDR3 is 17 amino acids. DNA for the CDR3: TGTGCCATCAGTGAGCCCCCAACCGGGACTTCCTACAATAAGCAGTTCTTC. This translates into CAISEPPTGTSYNKQFF.

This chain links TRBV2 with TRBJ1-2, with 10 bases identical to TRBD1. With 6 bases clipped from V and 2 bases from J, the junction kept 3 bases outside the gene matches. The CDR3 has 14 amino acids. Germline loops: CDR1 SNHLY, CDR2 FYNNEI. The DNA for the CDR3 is TGTGCCAGCAGCCGACAGGGGGCAAACTATGGCTACACCTTC. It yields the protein CASSRQGANYGYTF.

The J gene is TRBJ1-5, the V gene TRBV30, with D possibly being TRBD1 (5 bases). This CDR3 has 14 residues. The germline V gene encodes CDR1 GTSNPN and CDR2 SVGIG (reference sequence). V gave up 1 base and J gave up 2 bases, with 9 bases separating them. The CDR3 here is CAWSAQGGNQPQHF. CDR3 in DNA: TGTGCCTGGAGTGCGCAGGGAGGCAATCAGCCCCAGCATTTT.

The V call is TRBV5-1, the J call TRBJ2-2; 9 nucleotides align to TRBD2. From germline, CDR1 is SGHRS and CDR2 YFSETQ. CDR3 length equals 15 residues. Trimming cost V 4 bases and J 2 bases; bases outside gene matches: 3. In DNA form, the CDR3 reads TGCGCCAGCAGCCAGGGACTAGCTAACACCGGGGAGCTGTTTTTT. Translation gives CASSQGLANTGELFF.

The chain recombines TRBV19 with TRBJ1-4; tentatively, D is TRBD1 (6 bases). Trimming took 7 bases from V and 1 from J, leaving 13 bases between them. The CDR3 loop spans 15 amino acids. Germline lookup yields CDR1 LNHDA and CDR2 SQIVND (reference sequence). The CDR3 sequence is CASTPQGLTNEKLFF. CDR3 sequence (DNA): TGTGCCAGTACCCCACAGGGTTTAACTAATGAAAAACTGTTTTTT.

The CDR3 spells CASSLVLAGGSEQFF. The CDR3 region has the DNA TGTGCCAGCAGCTTAGTCTTAGCGGGAGGTTCTGAGCAGTTCTTC. The gene calls are TRBV7-6 and TRBJ2-1; 10 bases map to TRBD2. Trimming took 1 base from V and 9 from J; bases not matched to a gene: 6. The CDR3 consists of 15 residues. Germline V gene sequence: CDR1 SGHVS, CDR2 FNYEAQ.